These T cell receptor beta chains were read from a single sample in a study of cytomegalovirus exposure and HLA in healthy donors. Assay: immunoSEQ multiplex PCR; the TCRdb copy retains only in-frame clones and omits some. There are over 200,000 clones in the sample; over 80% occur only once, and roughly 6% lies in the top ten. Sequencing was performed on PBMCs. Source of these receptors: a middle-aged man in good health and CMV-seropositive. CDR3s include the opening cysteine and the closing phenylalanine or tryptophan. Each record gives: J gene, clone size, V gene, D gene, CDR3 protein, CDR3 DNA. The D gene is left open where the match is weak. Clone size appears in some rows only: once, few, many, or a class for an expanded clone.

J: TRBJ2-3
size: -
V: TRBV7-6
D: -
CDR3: CASSLSPGEGTDTQYF
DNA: TGTGCCAGCAGCTTATCCCCGGGAGAAGGCACAGATACGCAGTATTTT

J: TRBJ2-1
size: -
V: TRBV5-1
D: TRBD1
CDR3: CASSPGQVNNEQFF
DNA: TGCGCCAGCAGTCCGGGACAGGTTAACAATGAGCAGTTCTTC

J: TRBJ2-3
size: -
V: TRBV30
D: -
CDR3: CAYSYGGTSTDTQYF
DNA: TGTGCCTATTCGTATGGCGGTACTAGCACAGATACGCAGTATTTT

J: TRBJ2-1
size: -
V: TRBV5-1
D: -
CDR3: CASSLRQGRNEQFF
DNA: TGCGCCAGCAGCTTGCGACAAGGCAGGAATGAGCAGTTCTTC

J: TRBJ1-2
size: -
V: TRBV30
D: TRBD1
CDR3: CAWRLQGATCGYTF
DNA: TGTGCCTGGAGACTACAGGGGGCAACGTGTGGCTACACCTTC

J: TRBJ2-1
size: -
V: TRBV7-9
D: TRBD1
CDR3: CASSFDRGNYNEQFF
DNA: TGTGCCAGCAGCTTCGACAGGGGCAACTACAATGAGCAGTTCTTC

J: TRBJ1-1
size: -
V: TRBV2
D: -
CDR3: CASSDDRNTEAFF
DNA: TGTGCCAGCAGCGACGACAGGAACACTGAAGCTTTCTTT

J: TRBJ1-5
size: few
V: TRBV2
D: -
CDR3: CASCRSSNQPQHF
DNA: TGTGCCAGCTGCCGGAGCAGCAATCAGCCCCAGCATTTT

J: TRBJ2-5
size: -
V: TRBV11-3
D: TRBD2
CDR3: CASRVGGNRLETQYF
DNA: TGTGCCAGCAGGGTGGGGGGGAACAGGTTGGAGACCCAGTACTTC

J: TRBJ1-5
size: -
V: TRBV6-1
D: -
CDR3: CASSHSNQPQHF
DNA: TGTGCCAGTTCCCATAGCAATCAGCCCCAGCATTTT

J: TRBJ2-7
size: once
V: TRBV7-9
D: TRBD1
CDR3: CASRGQASSYEQYF
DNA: TGTGCCAGCCGTGGACAGGCGAGCTCCTACGAGCAGTACTTC

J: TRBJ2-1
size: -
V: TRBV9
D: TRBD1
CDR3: CASSVDSGTGYNEQFF
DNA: TGTGCCAGCAGCGTAGACTCTGGGACAGGCTACAATGAGCAGTTCTTC

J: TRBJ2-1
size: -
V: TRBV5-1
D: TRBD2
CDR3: CASSYIAGDYNEQFF
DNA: TGCGCCAGCAGCTACATAGCGGGAGACTACAATGAGCAGTTCTTC

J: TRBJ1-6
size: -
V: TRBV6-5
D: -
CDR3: CASSYSGGASPLHF
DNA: TGTGCCAGCAGTTACTCCGGGGGTGCTTCACCCCTCCACTTT

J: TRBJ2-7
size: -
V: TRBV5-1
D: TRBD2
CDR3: CASSSGTTTYEQYF
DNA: TGCGCCAGCAGCTCCGGGACTACCACCTACGAGCAGTACTTC

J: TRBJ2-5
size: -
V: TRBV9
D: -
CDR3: CASNLGAGPQETQYF
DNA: TGTGCCAGCAACCTGGGGGCGGGCCCTCAAGAGACCCAGTACTTC

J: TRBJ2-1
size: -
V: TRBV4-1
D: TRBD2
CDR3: CASSQAGGGLADNEQFF
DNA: TGCGCCAGCAGCCAAGCCGGAGGCGGACTAGCGGACAATGAGCAGTTCTTC

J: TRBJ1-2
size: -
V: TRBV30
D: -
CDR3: CAWSLEQGSYGYTF
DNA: TGTGCCTGGAGTCTTGAGCAGGGTTCTTATGGCTACACCTTC

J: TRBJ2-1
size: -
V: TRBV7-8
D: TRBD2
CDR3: CASSLLGGSVGNEQFF
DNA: TGTGCCAGCAGCTTACTTGGCGGGAGCGTGGGCAATGAGCAGTTCTTC

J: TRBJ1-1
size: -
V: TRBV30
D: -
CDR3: CAGGLNTEAFF
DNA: TGTGCCGGAGGGTTGAACACTGAAGCTTTCTTT

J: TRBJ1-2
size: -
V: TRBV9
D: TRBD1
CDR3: CASSVLDRDYGYTF
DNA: TGTGCCAGCAGCGTACTAGACAGGGACTATGGCTACACCTTC

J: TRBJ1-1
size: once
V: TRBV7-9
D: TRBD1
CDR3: CASSLAPDRSTEAFF
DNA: TGTGCCAGCAGCTTAGCGCCGGACAGGAGCACTGAAGCTTTCTTT

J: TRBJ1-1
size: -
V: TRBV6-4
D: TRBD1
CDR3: CASSPNRGNTEAFF
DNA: TGTGCCAGCAGTCCCAACAGGGGGAACACTGAAGCTTTCTTT

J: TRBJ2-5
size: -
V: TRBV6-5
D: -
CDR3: CASAPDPGEETQYF
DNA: TGTGCCAGCGCCCCCGACCCAGGGGAAGAGACCCAGTACTTC

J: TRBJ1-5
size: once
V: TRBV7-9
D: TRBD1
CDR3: CASSLTGDQPQHF
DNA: TGTGCCAGCAGCTTAACAGGGGATCAGCCCCAGCATTTT

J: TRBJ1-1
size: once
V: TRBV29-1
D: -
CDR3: CSVRQGLSTEAFF
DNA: TGCAGCGTTCGGCAGGGGTTGAGCACTGAAGCTTTCTTT

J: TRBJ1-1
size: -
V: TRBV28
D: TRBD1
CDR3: CASSQQGLTEAFF
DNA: TGTGCCAGCAGTCAACAGGGGTTAACTGAAGCTTTCTTT

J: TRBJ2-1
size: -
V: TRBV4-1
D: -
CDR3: CASSHRDSSQGEQFF
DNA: TGCGCCAGCAGCCATAGGGACTCGTCCCAAGGCGAGCAGTTCTTC

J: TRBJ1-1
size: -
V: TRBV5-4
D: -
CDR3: CASSPTAFNTEAFF
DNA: TGTGCCAGCAGCCCGACAGCCTTTAACACTGAAGCTTTCTTT

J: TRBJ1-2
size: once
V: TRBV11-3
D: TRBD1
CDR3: CASSRRTGANYGYTF
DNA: TGTGCCAGCAGCCGCCGGACAGGTGCTAACTATGGCTACACCTTC

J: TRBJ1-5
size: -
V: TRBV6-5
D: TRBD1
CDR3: CASSTDREGQPQHF
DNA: TGTGCCAGCAGTACGGACAGGGAGGGTCAGCCCCAGCATTTT

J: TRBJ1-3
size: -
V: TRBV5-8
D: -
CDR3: CASTRGLGATGNTIYF
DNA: TGTGCCAGCACTCGAGGACTGGGGGCCACTGGAAACACCATATATTTT

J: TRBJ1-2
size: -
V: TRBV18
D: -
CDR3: CASSSDRNYGYTF
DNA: TGTGCCAGCTCATCAGACAGAAACTATGGCTACACCTTC

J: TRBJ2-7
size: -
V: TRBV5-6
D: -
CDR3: CASSLVASYEQYF
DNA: TGTGCCAGCAGCTTGGTCGCGTCCTACGAGCAGTACTTC

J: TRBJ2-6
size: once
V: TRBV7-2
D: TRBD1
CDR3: CASSPLGGTGLSGANVLTF
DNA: TGTGCCAGCAGCCCGCTAGGCGGGACAGGCCTCTCTGGGGCCAACGTCCTGACTTTC

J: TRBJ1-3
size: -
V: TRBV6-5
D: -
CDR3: CASSHSSAGNTIYF
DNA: TGTGCCAGCAGTCACTCGAGTGCTGGAAACACCATATATTTT

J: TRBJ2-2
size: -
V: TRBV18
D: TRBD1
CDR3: CASSPPWTGVNTGELFF
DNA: TGTGCCAGCTCACCACCTTGGACAGGGGTGAACACCGGGGAGCTGTTTTTT

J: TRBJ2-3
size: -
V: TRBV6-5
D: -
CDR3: CASMVGSVADTQYF
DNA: TGTGCCAGCATGGTCGGGTCGGTGGCAGATACGCAGTATTTT

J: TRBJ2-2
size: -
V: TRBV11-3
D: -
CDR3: CASTLTSSGELFF
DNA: TGTGCCAGCACCCTAACTAGTTCCGGGGAGCTGTTTTTT

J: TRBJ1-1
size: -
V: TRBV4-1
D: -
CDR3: CASSPPNSPTEAFF
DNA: TGCGCCAGCAGCCCACCTAATAGCCCCACTGAAGCTTTCTTT